These 31 T cell receptor beta chains were all obtained from the same sample, sequenced in a study of radiotherapy plus CTLA-4 blockade in lung cancer. Sequencing used immunoSEQ multiplex PCR; TCRdb keeps in-frame clones, though not all of them. Of about 51,000 clones detected, 65% to 80% appear once; the ten largest clones hold about 2.2%. The input for sequencing was peripheral blood, taken from a patient treated with radiotherapy plus ipilimumab. The receptors originated from a human donor with non-small cell lung cancer whose response to radiotherapy plus ipilimumab could not be evaluated.

This sequence joins TRBV2 and TRBJ2-3, with 7 bases lining up with TRBD2. This CDR3 comprises 17 residues. Trimming removed 5 bases from V and 0 bases from J; junction bases left unmatched: 11. CDR1 is SNHLY and CDR2 is FYNNEI in the germline V gene. In DNA, the CDR3 is TGTGCCAGCAGTCGAGGTACGGTTAGCGGGAGCACAGATACGCAGTATTTT. This codes for CASSRGTVSGSTDTQYF.

The chain is built from TRBV7-2 and TRBJ2-1; 9 bases agree with TRBD2. Losses at the gene ends were 7 bases for V and 4 bases for J; bases not matched to a gene: 11. The CDR3 sequence is 16 residues long. Germline V gene lookup returns CDR1 SGHTA and CDR2 FQGNSA. In DNA form, the CDR3 reads TGTGCCAGCACCCCGGAGACTAGCGGAAATTACAATGAGCAGTTCTTC. This gives the protein CASTPETSGNYNEQFF.

This clone was counted once. This chain links TRBV28 with TRBJ1-5, with 10 bases that match TRBD1. This CDR3 has 16 amino acids. Losses at the gene ends were 3 bases for V and 5 bases for J; bases not matched to a gene: 7. Per the germline V gene, CDR1 is MDHEN and CDR2 is SYDVKM. The CDR3 DNA reads TGTGCCAGCAGTTTGGGAGACAGGGGGCGTTATCAGCCCCAGCATTTT. Translated, it gives CASSLGDRGRYQPQHF. The full variable domain, rest sourced from reference TRBV28 and TRBJ1-5, is DVKVTQSSRYLVKRTGEKVFLECVQDMDHENMFWYRQDPGLGLRLIYFSYDVKMKEKGDIPEGYSVSREKKERFSLILESASTNQTSMYLCASSLGDRGRYQPQHFGDGTRLSIL.

In this sample, this clone turned up a few times. The chain links TRBV10-3 to TRBJ1-2; D not resolved. Germline V gene sequence: CDR1 ENHRY, CDR2 SYGVKD. CDR3 length: 13 residues. Trimming removed 2 bases from V and 5 bases from J, with 9 bases in between. The CDR3 spells CAISEITVYGYTF. In nucleotides, the CDR3 is TGTGCCATCAGTGAGATCACAGTTTATGGCTACACCTTC.

CDR3 DNA: TGTGCCAGCAGCTTAGGCTATTATAATTCACCCCTCCACTTT. Translated: CASSLGYYNSPLHF. The chain uses TRBV7-2 and TRBJ1-6; D unclear. Germline-derived CDR1 and CDR2 are SGHTA and FQGNSA. The CDR3 has 14 amino acids. Trimming cost V 1 base and J 4 bases, with 5 bases left between them.

This CDR3 reads CASSLYGGAANYEQYF. The CDR3 DNA is TGTGCCAGCAGCTTATATGGGGGGGCAGCCAACTACGAGCAGTACTTC. The genes are TRBV5-6 and TRBJ2-7; D perhaps matches TRBD2 (7 bases). The V end was cut by 2 bases, the J end by 3 bases, with 18 bases between. The length of the CDR3 is 16 residues. In germline, CDR1 is SGHDT, CDR2 YYEEEE.

This chain connects TRBV6-5 to TRBJ2-7; TRBD1 agrees at 9 bases. This CDR3 contains 13 residues. Germline V lookup: CDR1 MNHEY, CDR2 SVGAGI. After removal of 8 bases from V and 3 bases from J, the junction contained 5 bases not matched to a gene. CDR3 sequence reads: CASRGTGNYEQYF. CDR3 in DNA: TGTGCCAGCCGCGGGACAGGGAACTACGAGCAGTACTTC.

In this sample, this clone turned up a few times. The chain uses TRBV27 and TRBJ1-5, with 7 bases aligning to TRBD1. CDR1 is MNHEY and CDR2 is SMNVEV in the germline V gene (reference sequence). Trimming at V came to 3 bases and at J to 3 bases, leaving 2 bases not matched to a gene. The CDR3 covers 14 residues. This CDR3 reads CASSFQGDNQPQHF. The DNA of the CDR3 is TGTGCCAGCAGTTTTCAGGGGGACAATCAGCCCCAGCATTTT.

This clone was detected once. This chain connects TRBV7-6 to TRBJ1-1, with D perhaps matching TRBD1 (5 bases). The V end lost 5 bases, the J end lost 8 bases, and 12 bases lay between the germline ends. The CDR3 sequence is 12 residues long. Per the germline V gene, CDR1 is SGHVS and CDR2 is FNYEAQ. CDR3 DNA: TGTGCCAGCAGCCTCGGGAGGGGAGAAGCTTTCTTT. Protein sequence: CASSLGRGEAFF.

Sample share makes this clone medium-sized (0.01 to 0.1%). The rearrangement joins TRBV18 to TRBJ1-1, with D perhaps TRBD1 (6 bases). Germline loops: CDR1 KGHSH, CDR2 LQKENI. The CDR3 has 14 residues. The V end lost 6 bases, the J end lost 1 base, and 12 bases lay between the germline ends. This chain's CDR3 is CASSTGTQNTEAFF. In DNA, the CDR3 is TGTGCCAGCTCGACCGGGACACAGAACACTGAAGCTTTCTTT.

This chain joins TRBV4-3 and TRBJ1-4, with unresolved D. Germline loops: CDR1 LGHNA, CDR2 YSLEER. Trimming pared 6 bases from V and 6 bases from J, leaving 17 bases between. This CDR3 region has 15 residues. Here the CDR3 reads CASSRSRVRDEKLFF. The CDR3 DNA follows: TGCGCCAGCAGTCGATCGAGGGTGAGGGATGAAAAACTGTTTTTT.

This clone was observed a handful of times. CDR3 loop: CASRRDSYEQYF. As DNA, the CDR3 is TGTGCCAGCAGACGGGACAGCTACGAGCAGTACTTC. The chain is built from TRBV6-6 and TRBJ2-7, with 7 bases identical to TRBD1. The CDR3 totals 12 residues. The ends lost 6 bases at V and 3 bases at J; junction bases unmatched: 2. CDR1 is MNHNY and CDR2 is SVGAGI in the germline V gene (reference sequence).

Worth noting for this clone: A read error may produce the germline difference seen at one junction end. Within the sample, other DNA sequences also encode this same CDR3. The chain combines TRBV6-5 with TRBJ1-6; TRBD1 might be the D (6 bases). The length of the CDR3 is 15 residues. Germline loops: CDR1 MNHEY, CDR2 SVGAGI. CDR3 coding DNA: TGTGCCAGCGCGGGGGGCAGCTCCTATAATTCTCCCCTCCACTTT. It translates to CASAGGSSYNSPLHF.

V gene TRBV4-1 combines with J gene TRBJ2-2; perhaps TRBD1 as D (5 bases). Trimming stripped 2 bases from V and 5 bases from J, with 15 bases between. The CDR3 has 16 amino acids. In germline, CDR1 is MGHRA, CDR2 YSYEKL. The CDR3 sequence is CASSQRFRGGTGELFF. The CDR3 DNA sequence: TGCGCCAGCAGCCAAAGGTTTAGGGGTGGGACCGGGGAGCTGTTTTTT.

This CDR3 is CASSSRPSGVSYEQYF. The CDR3 nucleotides read TGTGCCAGCAGCTCGCGGCCAAGCGGAGTCTCCTACGAGCAGTACTTC. The chain has TRBV7-6 and TRBJ2-7; D might be TRBD2 (5 bases). In germline, CDR1 is SGHVS, CDR2 FNYEAQ. This CDR3 contains 16 residues. Trimming shortened V by 4 bases and J by 0 bases, and 16 bases separated the two germline ends.

The chain has TRBV6-6 and TRBJ2-7; 10 bases are shared with TRBD2. This CDR3 spans 14 amino acids. CDR1 is MNHNY, CDR2 SVGAGI, per germline (reference sequence). Trimming took 4 bases from V and 0 from J; bases not matched to a gene: 0. The CDR3 protein is CASSSSGSSYEQYF. CDR3 DNA: TGTGCCAGCAGTTCTAGCGGGAGCTCCTACGAGCAGTACTTC.

V and J are TRBV25-1 and TRBJ1-2; 9 bases are a match to TRBD1. The germline V gene has CDR1 MGHDK and CDR2 SYGVNS. The CDR3 is 17 residues long. Losses at the gene ends were 6 bases for V and 0 bases for J; bases not matched to a gene: 11. The CDR3 loop reads CASRGPGTGNANYGYTF. CDR3 coding DNA: TGTGCCAGCAGGGGTCCCGGGACAGGGAACGCTAACTATGGCTACACCTTC.

V usage is TRBV28 and J usage is TRBJ2-7; a weak D match, TRBD1 (5 bases). The CDR3 has 14 amino acids. CDR1 and CDR2 (germline): MDHEN, SYDVKM. Deletions cut 6 bases from V and 3 bases from J, with 15 bases between. CDR3 coding DNA: TGTGCCAGCAGGGGAACGGACACCATCTACGAGCAGTACTTC. Residues: CASRGTDTIYEQYF.

The chain is built from TRBV7-8 and TRBJ2-2; D remains unclear. Per germline, CDR1 SGHVS and CDR2 FQNEAQ. V lost 5 bases and J lost 1, with 14 bases in between. This CDR3 region has 16 residues. The CDR3 protein is CASSTHGRMNTGELFF. The CDR3 DNA reads TGTGCCAGCAGCACCCACGGTCGAATGAACACCGGGGAGCTGTTTTTT.

V and J are TRBV28 and TRBJ1-3; TRBD1 aligns across 7 bases. V was clipped by 6 bases and J by 2 bases; unmatched bases: 7. CDR3 length: 15 amino acids. Germline CDR1 and CDR2: MDHEN and SYDVKM. The CDR3 protein is CASSQKGAAGNTIYF. CDR3 DNA sequence: TGTGCCAGCAGCCAAAAGGGGGCCGCTGGAAACACCATATATTTT.

The chain joins TRBV30 to TRBJ2-2; 8 nucleotides match TRBD1. The CDR3 sequence is 14 residues long. The J segment lost 8 bases and the V segment lost 4 bases, leaving 9 bases of the junction unmatched. Germline V lookup: CDR1 GTSNPN, CDR2 SVGIG (reference sequence). CDR3 nucleotides: TGTGCCTGGACTCGACAGGGGAAGGAGGGGGAGCTGTTTTTT. This sequence encodes CAWTRQGKEGELFF.

This chain connects TRBV27 to TRBJ2-1; 14 bases match TRBD2. The CDR3 loop spans 15 amino acids. Germline V lookup: CDR1 MNHEY, CDR2 SMNVEV (reference sequence). Trimming took 4 bases from V and 12 from J; bases not matched to a gene: 8. Written as DNA, the CDR3 is TGTGCCAGCAGTTGGGGGACTAGCGGGAGCGGCGTGCAGTTCTTC. It encodes CASSWGTSGSGVQFF.

The rearrangement joins TRBV7-9 to TRBJ1-1, with a tentative D call TRBD1 (5 bases). Trimming removed 5 bases from V and 0 bases from J, with 16 bases in between. CDR3 size: 16 residues. The germline V gene encodes CDR1 SEHNR and CDR2 FQNEAQ (reference sequence). The CDR3 loop reads CASSPKTALMNTEAFF. CDR3 DNA sequence: TGTGCCAGCAGCCCAAAGACAGCCCTTATGAACACTGAAGCTTTCTTT. Based on the CDR3 plus reference TRBV7-9 and TRBJ1-1, the full variable domain is DTGVSQNPRHKITKRGQNVTFRCDPISEHNRLYWYRQTLGQGPEFLTYFQNEAQLEKSRLLSDRFSAERPKGSFSTLEIQRTEQGDSAMYLCASSPKTALMNTEAFFGQGTRLTVV.

The rearrangement joins TRBV7-8 to TRBJ1-4, with D uncertain. Germline CDR1 is SGHVS and CDR2 is FQNEAQ. V dropped 1 base and J dropped 7 bases, with 13 bases sitting between them. There are 15 residues in the CDR3. The CDR3 DNA sequence: TGTGCCAGCAGCTTAGGGACCTTAGCGGGTGAAAAACTGTTTTTT. Protein: CASSLGTLAGEKLFF.

The chain is built from TRBV7-2 and TRBJ1-3, with 7 positions matching TRBD1. This CDR3 region has 17 residues. CDR1 is SGHTA and CDR2 is FQGNSA in the germline V gene. Unmatched junction bases numbered 9, after V lost 4 bases and J lost 0 bases. CDR3 bases: TGTGCCAGCAGCTCCCGGGACAGCGTACTCTCTGGAAACACCATATATTTT. Protein sequence: CASSSRDSVLSGNTIYF.

The CDR3 protein is CASSGSGGGRDEQYF. The DNA for the CDR3 is TGTGCCAGCAGCGGTAGCGGGGGAGGCCGGGACGAGCAGTACTTC. The chain employs TRBV9 and TRBJ2-7; 9 nucleotides line up with TRBD2. The CDR3 extends over 15 amino acids. The V gene's germline CDR1 is SGDLS and CDR2 YYNGEE. V lost 3 bases, J lost 5 bases, and 9 bases stayed unmatched.

In its sample, this clone was seen a few times. The V gene is TRBV6-1, the J gene TRBJ1-4; D gene unclear. V was clipped by 10 bases and J by 0 bases, with 9 bases between them. Germline CDR1 and CDR2: MNHNS and SASEGT. The CDR3 runs to 13 residues. CDR3 region: CATGGATNEKLFF. The DNA for the CDR3 is TGTGCCACCGGTGGTGCAACTAATGAAAAACTGTTTTTT.

This clone is labeled as medium-sized (0.01 to 0.1%). The chain is built from TRBV19 and TRBJ1-3, with D uncertain. The CDR3 is 14 amino acids. The germline V gene encodes CDR1 LNHDA and CDR2 SQIVND (reference sequence). V was cut by 7 bases and J by 1 base, with 11 bases left in between. The CDR3 DNA reads TGTGCCAGTATGGCCGGCGGGTCTGGAAACACCATATATTTT. This translates into CASMAGGSGNTIYF.

This clone was observed once. The V gene is TRBV18, the J gene TRBJ2-7, with D tentatively TRBD1 (6 bases). The V and J ends lost 3 bases and 2 bases respectively, with 17 bases between them. The germline V gene has CDR1 KGHSH and CDR2 LQKENI. There are 16 residues in the CDR3. The CDR3 region has the DNA TGTGCCAGCTCACCGACCGTCACAGGGAAAGCCTACGAGCAGTACTTC. Translating gives CASSPTVTGKAYEQYF.

The CDR3 spells CASSLVFLTEETQYF. In DNA, the CDR3 is TGTGCCAGCAGCTTAGTTTTTCTCACAGAAGAGACCCAGTACTTC. The rearrangement links TRBV7-7 to TRBJ2-5; D uncertain. This CDR3 contains 15 residues. V was cut by 1 base and J by 3 bases, with 12 bases left in between. Germline CDR1 reads SSHAT; CDR2 reads FNYEAQ (reference sequence). The full variable domain, in which reference TRBV7-7 and TRBJ2-5 provide the parts outside the CDR3, is GAGVSQSPRYKVTKRGQDVTLRCDPISSHATLYWYQQALGQGPEFLTYFNYEAQPDKSGLPSDRFSAERPEGSISTLTIQRTEQRDSAMYRCASSLVFLTEETQYFGPGTRLLVL.

The chain links TRBV15 to TRBJ1-5; 8 nucleotides agree with TRBD1. This CDR3 has 15 amino acids. With 3 bases clipped from V and 2 bases from J, the junction kept 3 bases outside the gene matches. CDR1 and CDR2 (germline): LNHNV, YYDKDF (reference sequence). DNA for the CDR3: TGTGCCACCAGCAGGGGGGGACAGGGCAATCAGCCCCAGCATTTT. Translated, it gives CATSRGGQGNQPQHF.